Below, 10 T cell receptor beta chains from the same sample are listed, as sequenced in a study of early T cells in non-severe SARS-CoV-2 infection. TCRdb itself ran the 5' RACE reads through MiXCR, one entry per CDR3 protein. The sample consists of about 110,000 distinct CDR3 sequences, 10% to 15% of them appearing once. The sequences come from whole blood, collected at baseline. Every receptor here comes from an adult who was a healthcare worker with PCR-confirmed SARS-CoV-2 infection or an uninfected control (not recorded which).

Only a few counts were recorded for this clonotype. This sequence joins TRBV6-6 and TRBJ1-2; no definite D call. V was trimmed by 7 bases and J by 5 bases, leaving 14 bases between them. The V gene's germline CDR1 is MNHNY and CDR2 SVGAGI (reference sequence). The CDR3 has 13 amino acids. DNA for the CDR3: TGTGCCAGCACCGTCTCAGAGACTTATGGCTACACCTTC. This codes for CASTVSETYGYTF.

This clonotype was observed a handful of times. The chain uses TRBV28 and TRBJ2-7; 7 bases map to TRBD1. Germline values: CDR1 MDHEN, CDR2 SYDVKM. There are 13 residues in the CDR3. V dropped 5 bases and J dropped 6; count of bases not matched to a gene: 7. As DNA, the CDR3 is TGTGCCAGCAGTATTCCTACAGGGGCCGAGCAGTACTTC. Amino acid sequence: CASSIPTGAEQYF.

J is TRBJ2-7 and V is TRBV6-2 or TRBV6-3; D not resolved. The CDR3 contains 12 residues. The germline V gene encodes CDR1 MNHEY and CDR2 SVGEGT. Trimming pared 6 bases from V and 3 bases from J, leaving 9 bases between. The CDR3 protein is CASSDTLYEQYF. In DNA form, the CDR3 reads TGTGCCAGCAGCGACACTCTCTACGAGCAGTACTTC.

The CDR3 reads CASSLAPDSLSTF. As DNA, the CDR3 is TGTGCCAGCAGCTTAGCTCCGGACAGCCTGAGTACCTTC. The J gene is TRBJ1-2, the V gene TRBV11-2; TRBD1 is a possible D gene (6 bases). The ends were cut back, 1 base at V and 14 bases at J, with 17 bases in the middle. The CDR3 has 13 residues. In germline, CDR1 is SGHAT, CDR2 FQNNGV.

This clonotype appeared a few times. At one boundary the junction diverges from the germline segment, which might be a read error. V usage is TRBV12-5 and J usage is TRBJ1-3; D unresolved. The CDR3 is 12 residues long. The germline CDR1 and CDR2 sequences are LGHNT and FRNRAP. The CDR3 sequence: CASADSENTIYF. CDR3 nucleotide sequence: TGTGCTAGTGCTGACTCTGAAAACACCATATATTTT.

This clonotype appeared many times. The rearrangement uses TRBV6-6 and TRBJ2-7; D gene uncertain. This CDR3 comprises 12 residues. Per the germline V gene, CDR1 is MNHNY and CDR2 is SVGAGI (reference sequence). Between the trimmed V and J ends, which lost 2 bases and 3 bases, there was a span of 5 bases. CDR3 sequence reads: CASSYPNYEQYF. The CDR3 DNA is TGTGCCAGCAGTTACCCCAACTACGAGCAGTACTTC.

This clonotype was counted only a few times. J is TRBJ1-4 and V is TRBV29-1, with 9 bases matching TRBD1. The CDR3 is made up of 13 amino acids. CDR1 and CDR2 (germline): SQVTM, ANQGSEA. The junction had 5 bases not matched to a gene; V was cut back by 7 bases and J by 5 bases. The CDR3 region has the DNA TGCAGCGCCGGGGACAGGGTGAATGAAAAACTGTTTTTT. Protein product: CSAGDRVNEKLFF.

This chain uses TRBV20-1 with TRBJ1-1; D ambiguous. CDR3 length equals 11 residues. With 6 bases removed from V and 1 base from J, the gap between germline ends came to 6 bases. Germline V gene data show CDR1 as DFQATT and CDR2 as SNEGSKA (reference sequence). The CDR3 protein is CSARQNTEAFF. In DNA form, the CDR3 reads TGCAGTGCGAGACAGAACACTGAAGCTTTCTTT.

In this sample, this clonotype turned up many times. The chain combines TRBV13 with TRBJ1-1, with no clear D. The CDR3 covers 13 residues. Per germline, CDR1 PRHDT and CDR2 FYEKMQ (reference sequence). V was shortened by 6 bases and J by 1 base, with 9 bases between the two germline ends. The CDR3 is CASRGGSNTEAFF. The CDR3 DNA sequence: TGTGCCAGCAGGGGCGGATCGAACACTGAAGCTTTCTTT.

V and J are TRBV12-3 or TRBV12-4 and TRBJ1-2; D uncertain. Trimming left V 3 bases short and J 1 base short, with 6 bases between. CDR3 length: 13 residues. The CDR3 nucleotides read TGTGCCAGCAGTTTTGATAATAACTATGGCTACACCTTC. This translates into CASSFDNNYGYTF.